Listed here are 11 T cell receptor beta chains from one sample, sequenced in a study of Ad26.COV2.S vaccination and SARS-CoV-2 variants. Clones were read by immunoSEQ multiplex PCR, and TCRdb kept only the in-frame ones, dropping some. The table has about 400,000 clones, about 90% seen once. Treatment indicated: roughly 19 received Ad26.COV2.S at low or high dose, single or two shots; 5 received placebo; per-sample allocation not given. Vaccine and placebo recipients were sampled on day 63 after the first injection. Here the sequenced sample was peripheral blood, taken in a trial of Ad26.COV2.S vaccine versus placebo. Receptors originate from a person aged 18-60 years who received the Ad26.COV2.S COVID-19 vaccine or a placebo.

The chain carries TRBV2 and TRBJ2-7; the D call may be TRBD1 or TRBD2 (6 bases each). V lost 3 bases and J 6 bases, leaving 15 bases between the germline ends. This CDR3 is 14 amino acids long. Looked up from germline, CDR1 is SNHLY and CDR2 is FYNNEI. DNA of the CDR3: TGTGCCAGCAGTGAGAGGGGGGTGGGAGGCGAGCAGTACTTC. Its translation: CASSERGVGGEQYF.

The chain recombines TRBV4-1 with TRBJ1-4; D perhaps matches TRBD1 (6 bases). From germline, CDR1 is MGHRA and CDR2 YSYEKL. The CDR3 totals 16 residues. V was clipped by 4 bases and J by 4 bases, with 16 bases between them. The CDR3 nucleotides read TGCGCCAGCAGCCCTACCCGGACAGTCCTTAATGAAAAACTGTTTTTT. Translation gives CASSPTRTVLNEKLFF.

CDR3 nucleotide sequence: TGTGCCACCAGCAGAGAGGCTAGCGGGGTTAAAGATACGCAGTATTTT. Its protein product is CATSREASGVKDTQYF. This chain joins TRBV15 and TRBJ2-3, with TRBD2 matching 9 bases. V was pared by 0 bases and J by 5 bases, with 6 bases of the junction left unmatched. Germline V lookup: CDR1 LNHNV, CDR2 YYDKDF (reference sequence). This CDR3 spans 16 amino acids.

Here the CDR3 DNA reads TGTGCCAGCAGTGAGATGTACGGGGCCAATGAGCAGTTCTTC. As protein: CASSEMYGANEQFF. The chain recombines TRBV2 with TRBJ2-1; D assignment may be TRBD1 or TRBD2 (5 bases each). Germline-derived CDR1 and CDR2 are SNHLY and FYNNEI. The CDR3 has 14 amino acids. Between the trimmed V and J ends, which lost 3 bases and 6 bases, there was a span of 12 bases.

This chain links TRBV11-2 with TRBJ2-1; D gene ambiguous. Trimming cost V 1 base and J 1 base, with 11 bases left between them. Germline V CDR1 and CDR2: SGHAT, FQNNGV. CDR3 length: 16 amino acids. For the CDR3, the DNA is TGTGCCAGCAGCTTAGCCGGTGGTAGGTCCTACAATGAGCAGTTCTTC. This sequence encodes CASSLAGGRSYNEQFF.

This clone turned up a few times. The chain uses TRBV6-5 and TRBJ2-7; a possible D gene is TRBD1 (5 bases). Per germline, CDR1 MNHEY and CDR2 SVGAGI. The CDR3 sequence is 13 residues long. V was trimmed by 6 bases and J by 2 bases, leaving 11 bases between them. The CDR3 bases are TGTGCCAGCAGGGACGACAGAACCTACGAGCAGTACTTC. It encodes CASRDDRTYEQYF.

The rearrangement joins TRBV19 to TRBJ1-5, with D uncertain. Between the trimmed V and J ends, which lost 3 bases and 6 bases, there was a span of 18 bases. This CDR3 is 16 amino acids long. Germline CDR1 is LNHDA and CDR2 is SQIVND (reference sequence). The CDR3 reads CASSIHRTSSSQPQHF. The DNA for the CDR3 is TGTGCCAGTAGTATCCACCGGACGTCGTCTAGTCAGCCCCAGCATTTT.

This clone was found a few times. The V call is TRBV18, the J call TRBJ1-5; maybe TRBD1 (5 bases). The V end lost 2 bases, the J end lost 3 bases, and 11 bases lay between the germline ends. From germline, CDR1 is KGHSH and CDR2 LQKENI. This CDR3 is 15 amino acids long. CDR3: CASSPDSPLNQPQHF. The CDR3 region has the DNA TGTGCCAGCTCACCAGACAGTCCCCTCAATCAGCCCCAGCATTTT.

The chain employs TRBV5-1 and TRBJ2-5; D possibly corresponds to TRBD1 (7 bases). The V end was cut by 6 bases, the J end by 3 bases, with 15 bases between. The germline V gene has CDR1 SGHRS and CDR2 YFSETQ. The CDR3 length is 14 residues. The CDR3 DNA reads as TGCGCCAGCAATCGAGGGGGCGGGGAAGAGACCCAGTACTTC. Amino acids: CASNRGGGEETQYF. Combining the CDR3 with reference TRBV5-1 and TRBJ2-5 gives the whole variable domain KAGVTQTPRYLIKTRGQQVTLSCSPISGHRSVSWYQQTPGQGLQFLFEYFSETQRNKGNFPGRFSGRQFSNSRSEMNVSTLELGDSALYLCASNRGGGEETQYFGPGTRLLVL.

The chain uses TRBV4-3 and TRBJ2-1; D is perhaps TRBD1 (6 bases). CDR1 is LGHNA and CDR2 is YSLEER in the germline V gene. This CDR3 comprises 16 residues. Trimming pared 5 bases from V and 0 bases from J, leaving 14 bases between. CDR3 protein: CASSDHRVLSYNEQFF. The CDR3, as DNA: TGCGCCAGCAGCGACCACAGGGTCCTCTCCTACAATGAGCAGTTCTTC.

The rearrangement uses TRBV9 and TRBJ2-7, with 7 bases matching TRBD1. This CDR3 is 14 amino acids long. CDR1 and CDR2 (germline): SGDLS, YYNGEE. V was pared by 3 bases and J by 1 base, with 4 bases of the junction left unmatched. DNA for the CDR3: TGTGCCAGCAGCGCGGGACAGATATCCTACGAGCAGTACTTC. Protein: CASSAGQISYEQYF. The full variable domain, in which reference TRBV9 and TRBJ2-7 provide the parts outside the CDR3, is DSGVTQTPKHLITATGQRVTLRCSPRSGDLSVYWYQQSLDQGLQFLIQYYNGEERAKGNILERFSAQQFPDLHSELNLSSLELGDSALYFCASSAGQISYEQYFGPGTRLTVT.